This T cell receptor beta chain was recorded in a study of blood T cell repertoires in COVID-19 (dated by TCRdb to between 2020 and 2021). For context, the study as a whole: Samples covering the acute and convalescent phases of COVID-19 were provided by collaborators in the United States, Italy and Spain. The samples were drawn from the first 160 participants of the ongoing ImmuneRACE study and from 950 to 1,500 subjects provided by 6 global collaborators. Where available, HLA class I and class II types were taken from metadata supplied by the sample provider and were not determined by assay-based typing. The repertoires were released in a freely available public database meant as a resource for research on the immune response to SARS-CoV-2. The material from the prospective study consisted of cDNA or gDNA derived from T cells, B-cell-depleted T cells, or PBMCs. The sample metadata nearly always contained a de-identified subject ID, COVID-19 status, age in years and sex. The dataset comprised deeply sampled blood TCRbeta repertoires from subjects exposed to, actively infected with, or recovered from COVID-19.

The germline V gene (reference sequence) provides CDR1 SGHNT and CDR2 YYREEE. From its cysteine to its phenylalanine, the CDR3 spans 17 amino acids. Kept here is only the CDR3 DNA, which spans 51 bases and is read in frame from base 1. Trimmed from V: 1 base; trimmed from J: 4 bases; junction bases lacking a gene match: 8. This clone has only one observation. Its antigen target is currently unknown. No per-base quality is available; no much larger clone lies one base away. TCRbeta CDR3 regions were amplified from genomic DNA by means of the immunoSEQ Assay, a bias-controlled multiplex PCR. On the study's bioinformatics: The number of nucleated cells in each sample was estimated by amplification of reference gene primers within the assay. To quantify the absolute abundance of each unique TCRbeta CDR3 rearrangement, sequence reads were collapsed and filtered. For each sample, productive Simpson clonality was calculated as the square root of Simpson's diversity index over productive rearrangements. In its TCRdb copy, this immuneACCESS table keeps in-frame sequences only and misses some clones. Where compared with another copy, unresolved V genes explain less than half of these, and the others have no known cause. V, J and clone size are those of that table, while D and trimming were read from the DNA. This sample holds some 450,000 clones; approximately 90% were observed only once. Roughly an eighth of the sample comes from the top ten.

One collaborating source in Seattle enrolled patients during active infection and followed them longitudinally through the course of disease. The collaborating institutions used their own protocols to collect whole blood in K2EDTA tubes. For TCRbeta analysis, collaborators shipped samples as frozen whole blood, isolated PBMCs, or DNA extracted from either of those sample types. Broad study findings and their caveats: The quantity of clinical and demographic metadata differed by source and by participant and was supplied without curation.

Input material: peripheral blood. The TCR was taken from a woman aged 45-60 years with COVID-19, enrolled during active disease. The sequence joins TRBV5-4 to TRBJ1-1, with 12 junctional bases fitting TRBD1. The CDR3 is CASSLFRDRGLGTEAFF. The nucleotide sequence reads TGTGCCAGCAGCTTGTTCCGGGACAGGGGGCTTGGCACTGAAGCTTTCTTT.